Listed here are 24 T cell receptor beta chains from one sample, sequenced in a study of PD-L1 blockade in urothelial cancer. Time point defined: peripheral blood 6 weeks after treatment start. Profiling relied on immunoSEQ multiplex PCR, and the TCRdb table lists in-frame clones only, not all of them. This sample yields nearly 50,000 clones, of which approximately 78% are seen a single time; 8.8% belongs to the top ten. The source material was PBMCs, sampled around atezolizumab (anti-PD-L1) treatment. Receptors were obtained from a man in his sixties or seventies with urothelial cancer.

The CDR3 protein is CASSPQRDSYNEQFF. CDR3 coding DNA: TGTGCCAGCAGCCCCCAGCGGGACTCCTACAATGAGCAGTTCTTC. This chain joins TRBV5-4 and TRBJ2-1, with TRBD2 matching 7 bases. Germline V gene data show CDR1 as SGHNT and CDR2 as YYREEE (reference sequence). The CDR3 extends over 15 amino acids. The J segment lost 0 bases and the V segment lost 4 bases, leaving 4 bases of the junction unmatched.

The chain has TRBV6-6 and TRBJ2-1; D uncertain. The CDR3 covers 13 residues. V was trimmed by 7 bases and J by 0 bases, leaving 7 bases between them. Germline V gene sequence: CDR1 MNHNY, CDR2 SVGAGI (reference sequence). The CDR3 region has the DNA TGTGCCAGCACGATTAGCTCCTACAATGAGCAGTTCTTC. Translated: CASTISSYNEQFF.

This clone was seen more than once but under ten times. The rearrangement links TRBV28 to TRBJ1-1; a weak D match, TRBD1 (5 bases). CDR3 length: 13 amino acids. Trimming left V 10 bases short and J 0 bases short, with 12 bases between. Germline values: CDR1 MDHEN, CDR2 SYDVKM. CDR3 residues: CATRGGLNTEAFF. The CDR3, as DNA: TGTGCCACCCGGGGGGGTCTGAACACTGAAGCTTTCTTT.

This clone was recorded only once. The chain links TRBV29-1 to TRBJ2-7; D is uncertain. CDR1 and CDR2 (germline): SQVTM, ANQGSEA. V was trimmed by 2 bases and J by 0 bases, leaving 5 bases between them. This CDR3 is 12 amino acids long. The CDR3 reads CSVELSSYEQYF. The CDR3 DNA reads TGCAGCGTTGAACTGAGCTCCTACGAGCAGTACTTC.

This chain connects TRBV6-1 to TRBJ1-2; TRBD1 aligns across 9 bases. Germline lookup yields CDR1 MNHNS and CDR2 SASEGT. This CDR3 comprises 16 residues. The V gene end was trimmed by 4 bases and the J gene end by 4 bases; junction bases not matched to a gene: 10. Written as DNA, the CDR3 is TGTGCCAGCAGTGGGCGACAGGGGGACCTAACCTATGGCTACACCTTC. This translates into CASSGRQGDLTYGYTF.

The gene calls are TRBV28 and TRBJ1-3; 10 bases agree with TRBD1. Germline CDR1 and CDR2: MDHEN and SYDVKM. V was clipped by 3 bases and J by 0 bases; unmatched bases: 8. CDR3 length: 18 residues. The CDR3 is CASSLPRQGARSGNTIYF. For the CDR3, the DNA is TGTGCCAGCAGTTTGCCCAGACAGGGGGCTCGCTCTGGAAACACCATATATTTT.

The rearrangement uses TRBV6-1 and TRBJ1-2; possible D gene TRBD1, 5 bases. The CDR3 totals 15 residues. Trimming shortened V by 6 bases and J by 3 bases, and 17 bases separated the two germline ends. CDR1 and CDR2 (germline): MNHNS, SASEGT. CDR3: CASRSQGGYDYGYTF. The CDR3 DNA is TGTGCCAGCAGGTCTCAGGGTGGCTACGACTATGGCTACACCTTC.

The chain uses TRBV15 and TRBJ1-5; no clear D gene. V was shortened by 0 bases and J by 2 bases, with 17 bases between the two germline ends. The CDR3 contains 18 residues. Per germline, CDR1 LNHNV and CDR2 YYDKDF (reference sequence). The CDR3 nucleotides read TGTGCCACCAGCAGAGATGGTGCGCTAAGAGGTGGCAATCAGCCCCAGCATTTT. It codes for CATSRDGALRGGNQPQHF.

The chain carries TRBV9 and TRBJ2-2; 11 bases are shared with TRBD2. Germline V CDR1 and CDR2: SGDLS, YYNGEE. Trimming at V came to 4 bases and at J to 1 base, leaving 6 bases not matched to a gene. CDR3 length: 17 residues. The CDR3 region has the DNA TGTGCCAGCAGCACTCGACTAGCGGGAAAGAACACCGGGGAGCTGTTTTTT. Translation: CASSTRLAGKNTGELFF.

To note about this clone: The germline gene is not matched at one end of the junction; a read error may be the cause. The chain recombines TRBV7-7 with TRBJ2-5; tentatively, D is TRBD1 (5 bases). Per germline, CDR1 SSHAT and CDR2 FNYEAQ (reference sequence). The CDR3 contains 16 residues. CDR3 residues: CASSLGLGPQSETQYF. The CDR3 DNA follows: TGTGCTAGCAGCTTAGGTTTGGGGCCCCAATCTGAGACCCAGTACTTC.

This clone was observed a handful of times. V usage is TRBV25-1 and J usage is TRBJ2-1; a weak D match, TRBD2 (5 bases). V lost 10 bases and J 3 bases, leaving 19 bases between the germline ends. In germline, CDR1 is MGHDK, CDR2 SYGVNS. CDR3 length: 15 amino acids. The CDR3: CATSPSGILYNEQFF. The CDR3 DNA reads TGTGCCACCTCTCCCTCGGGGATACTCTACAATGAGCAGTTCTTC.

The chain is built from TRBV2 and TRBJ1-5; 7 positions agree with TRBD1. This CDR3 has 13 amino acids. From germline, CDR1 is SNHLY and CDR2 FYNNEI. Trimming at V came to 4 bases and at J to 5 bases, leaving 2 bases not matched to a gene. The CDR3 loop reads CASSVRGDQPQHF. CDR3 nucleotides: TGTGCCAGCAGTGTCAGGGGGGATCAGCCCCAGCATTTT.

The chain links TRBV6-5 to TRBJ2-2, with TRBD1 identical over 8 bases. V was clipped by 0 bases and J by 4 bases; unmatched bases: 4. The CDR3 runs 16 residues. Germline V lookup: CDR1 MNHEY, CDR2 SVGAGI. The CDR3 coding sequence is TGTGCCAGCAGTTACTCGCAGGGGGCGCCCACCGGGGAGCTGTTTTTT. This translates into CASSYSQGAPTGELFF.

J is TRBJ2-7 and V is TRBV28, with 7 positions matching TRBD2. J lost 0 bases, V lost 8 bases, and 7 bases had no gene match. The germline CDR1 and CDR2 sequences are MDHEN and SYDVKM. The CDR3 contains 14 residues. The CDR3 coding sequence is TGTGCCAGCGAGGTAGCGGGTAGCTCCTACGAGCAGTACTTC. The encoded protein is CASEVAGSSYEQYF.

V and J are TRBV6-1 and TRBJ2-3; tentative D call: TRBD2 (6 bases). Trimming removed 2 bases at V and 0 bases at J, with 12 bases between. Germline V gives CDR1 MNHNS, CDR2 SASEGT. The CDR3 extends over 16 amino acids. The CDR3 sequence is CASSERRDASTDTQYF. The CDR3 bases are TGTGCCAGCAGTGAAAGGCGGGACGCTAGCACAGATACGCAGTATTTT.

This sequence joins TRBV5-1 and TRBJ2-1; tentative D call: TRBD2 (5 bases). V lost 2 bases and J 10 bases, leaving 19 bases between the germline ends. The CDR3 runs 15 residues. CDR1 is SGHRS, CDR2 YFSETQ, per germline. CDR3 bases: TGCGCCAGCAGCTTACCAGCGGCCGCCGGTGGGGAGCAGTTCTTC. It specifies CASSLPAAAGGEQFF.

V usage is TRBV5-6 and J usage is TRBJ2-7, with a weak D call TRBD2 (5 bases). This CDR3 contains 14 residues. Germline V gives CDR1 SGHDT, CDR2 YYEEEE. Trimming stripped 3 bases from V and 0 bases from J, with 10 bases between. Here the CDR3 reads CASSSAVSSYEQYF. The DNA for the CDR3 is TGTGCCAGCAGCTCAGCGGTATCCTCCTACGAGCAGTACTTC.

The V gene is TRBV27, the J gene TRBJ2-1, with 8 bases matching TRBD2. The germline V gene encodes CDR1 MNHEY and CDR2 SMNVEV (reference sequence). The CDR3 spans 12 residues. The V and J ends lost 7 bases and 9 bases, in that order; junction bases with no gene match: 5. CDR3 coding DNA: TGTGCCAGCAAGGCGGGAGGAATTGAGCAGTTCTTC. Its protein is CASKAGGIEQFF.

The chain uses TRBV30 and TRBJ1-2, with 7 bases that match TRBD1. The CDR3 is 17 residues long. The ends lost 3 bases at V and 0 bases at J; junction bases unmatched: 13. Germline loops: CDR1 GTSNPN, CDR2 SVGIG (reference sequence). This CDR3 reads CAWSTSGTGAANYGYTF. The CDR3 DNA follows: TGTGCCTGGAGCACATCGGGAACAGGGGCAGCTAACTATGGCTACACCTTC.

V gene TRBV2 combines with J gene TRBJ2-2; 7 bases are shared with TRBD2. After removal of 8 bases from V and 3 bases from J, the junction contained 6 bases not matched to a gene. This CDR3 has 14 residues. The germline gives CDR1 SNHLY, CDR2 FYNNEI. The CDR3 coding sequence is TGTGCCAGCGGTGGCGGGAGAGACACCGGGGAGCTGTTTTTT. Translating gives CASGGGRDTGELFF.

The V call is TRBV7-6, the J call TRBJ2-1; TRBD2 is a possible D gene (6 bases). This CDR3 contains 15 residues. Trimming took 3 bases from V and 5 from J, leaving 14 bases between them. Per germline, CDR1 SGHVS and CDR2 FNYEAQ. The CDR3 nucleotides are TGTGCCAGCAGCTTGGAGGGGACGCCGGACAATGAGCAGTTCTTC. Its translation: CASSLEGTPDNEQFF.

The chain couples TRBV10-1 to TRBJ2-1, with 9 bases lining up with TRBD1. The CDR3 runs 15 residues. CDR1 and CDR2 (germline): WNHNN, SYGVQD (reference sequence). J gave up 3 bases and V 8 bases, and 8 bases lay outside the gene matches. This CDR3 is CASATGTGSYNEQFF. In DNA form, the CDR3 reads TGCGCCAGCGCCACCGGGACAGGGAGCTACAATGAGCAGTTCTTC.

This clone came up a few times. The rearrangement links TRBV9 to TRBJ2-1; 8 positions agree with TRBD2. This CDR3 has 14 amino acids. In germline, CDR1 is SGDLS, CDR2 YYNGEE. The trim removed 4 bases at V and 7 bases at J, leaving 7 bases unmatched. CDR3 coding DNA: TGTGCCAGCAGCAAGGGACTAGTGGAGAATGAGCAGTTCTTC. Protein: CASSKGLVENEQFF.

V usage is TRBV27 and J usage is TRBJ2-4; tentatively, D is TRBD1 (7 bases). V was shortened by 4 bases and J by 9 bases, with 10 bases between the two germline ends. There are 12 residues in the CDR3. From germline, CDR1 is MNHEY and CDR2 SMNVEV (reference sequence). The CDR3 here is CASSSQGGIQYF. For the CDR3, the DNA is TGTGCCAGCAGTTCGCAGGGGGGCATTCAGTACTTC.